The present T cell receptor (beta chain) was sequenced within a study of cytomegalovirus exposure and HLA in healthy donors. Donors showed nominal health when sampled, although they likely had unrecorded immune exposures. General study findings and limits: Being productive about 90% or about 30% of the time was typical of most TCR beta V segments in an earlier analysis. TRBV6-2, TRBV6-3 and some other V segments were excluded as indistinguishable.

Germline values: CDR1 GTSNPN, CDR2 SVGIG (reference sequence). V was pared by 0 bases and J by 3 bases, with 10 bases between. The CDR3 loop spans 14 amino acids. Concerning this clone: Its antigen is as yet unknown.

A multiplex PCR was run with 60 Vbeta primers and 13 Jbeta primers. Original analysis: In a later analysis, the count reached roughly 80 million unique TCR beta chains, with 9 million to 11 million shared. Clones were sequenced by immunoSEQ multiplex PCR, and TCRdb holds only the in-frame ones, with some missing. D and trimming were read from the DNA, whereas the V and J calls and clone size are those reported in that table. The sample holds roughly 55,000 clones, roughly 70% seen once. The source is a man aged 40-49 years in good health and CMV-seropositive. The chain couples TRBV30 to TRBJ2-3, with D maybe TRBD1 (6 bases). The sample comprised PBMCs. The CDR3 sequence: CAWSVRGATDTQYF. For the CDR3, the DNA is TGTGCCTGGAGTGTCAGGGGTGCGACAGATACGCAGTATTTT.